Below, 7 T cell receptor beta chains from the same sample are listed, as sequenced in a study of CD8 T cells in ankylosing spondylitis. One entry per CDR3 protein results from TCRdb running MiXCR on the 5' RACE reads. The table lists around 100,000 distinct CDR3 sequences, approximately 25% of them singletons. Sample: synovial fluid, either unsorted or a sorted T cell fraction (not recorded which). Receptors originate from a male donor with ankylosing spondylitis.

The chain joins TRBV2 to TRBJ2-5; 9 bases agree with TRBD1. Germline trimming cut 6 bases from V and 4 bases from J; bases unmatched to any gene: 9. This CDR3 region has 15 residues. The germline CDR1 and CDR2 sequences are SNHLY and FYNNEI. The DNA of the CDR3 is TGTGCCAGCAGACTACAGGGGGCGCAGGGAGAGACCCAGTACTTC. Translating it yields CASRLQGAQGETQYF.

The chain uses TRBV7-9 and TRBJ2-5; D is undetermined. The V gene's germline CDR1 is SEHNR and CDR2 FQNEAQ (reference sequence). CDR3 length equals 12 residues. V lost 6 bases, J lost 4 bases, and 9 bases lay in between. CDR3 DNA sequence: TGTGCCAGCAGTTTCTTTGGAGAGACCCAGTACTTC. It codes for CASSFFGETQYF.

This chain links TRBV12-3 or TRBV12-4 with TRBJ2-3; 9 nucleotides align to TRBD2. The CDR3 extends over 16 amino acids. V shed 2 bases, J shed 3 bases, and the junction held 6 bases outside the gene matches. CDR3 in amino acids: CASSLSLAGWTDTQYF. CDR3 bases: TGTGCCAGCAGTTTAAGTCTAGCGGGATGGACAGATACGCAGTATTTT.

This clonotype has just a few counts. This chain uses TRBV19 with TRBJ1-5; 8 bases fit TRBD1. The germline V gene encodes CDR1 LNHDA and CDR2 SQIVND (reference sequence). The V segment lost 8 bases and the J segment 4 bases; nucleotides outside the gene matches: 4. The CDR3 length is 13 residues. The CDR3 sequence is CASQGADNQPQHF. The CDR3 nucleotides read TGTGCCAGTCAGGGGGCGGATAATCAGCCCCAGCATTTT.

This chain uses TRBV11-2 with TRBJ2-3; 12 bases agree with TRBD2. The CDR3 consists of 18 residues. Per germline, CDR1 SGHAT and CDR2 FQNNGV. J lost 9 bases, V lost 5 bases, and 18 bases had no gene match. DNA of the CDR3: TGTGCCAGCAGCCTCAGTCCCGGGACTAGCGGGCGACGAGTAACGCAGTATTTT. Its protein is CASSLSPGTSGRRVTQYF. Combining the CDR3 with reference TRBV11-2 and TRBJ2-3 gives the whole variable domain EAGVAQSPRYKIIEKRQSVAFWCNPISGHATLYWYQQILGQGPKLLIQFQNNGVVDDSQLPKDRFSAERLKGVDSTLKIQPAKLEDSAVYLCASSLSPGTSGRRVTQYFGPGTRLTVL.

This clonotype was counted at least ten times. The chain recombines TRBV10-3 with TRBJ2-3; possibly TRBD2 for D (6 bases). V was trimmed by 6 bases and J by 6 bases, leaving 16 bases between them. This CDR3 comprises 14 residues. The V gene's germline CDR1 is ENHRY and CDR2 SYGVKD. CDR3 DNA sequence: TGTGCCATCAGGCCGGGACTCCCCGGGGATACGCAGTATTTT. Its protein is CAIRPGLPGDTQYF.

This chain joins TRBV7-9 and TRBJ2-1, with 7 bases lining up with TRBD1. J gave up 2 bases and V 5 bases, and 9 bases lay outside the gene matches. The CDR3 consists of 16 residues. Germline lookup yields CDR1 SEHNR and CDR2 FQNEAQ (reference sequence). The CDR3 nucleotides are TGTGCCAGCAGCGTAGGGACAGATGGCGCCTACAATGAGCAGTTCTTC. Protein: CASSVGTDGAYNEQFF.